The present T cell receptor beta chain was sequenced within a study of OX40 agonist ivuxolimab in advanced cancers. Study at large: Among those treated, three patients had partial responses, one with hepatocellular carcinoma and two with cutaneous melanoma.

Findings and limits, study-wide: Among the lowest levels of clonal expansion were found in partial responders at 0.1-3.0 mg/kg. Nonresponders included some who also had low normalized T-cell clonal expansion.

Clones were read by immunoSEQ multiplex PCR, and TCRdb kept only the in-frame ones, dropping some. The sample contains some 50,000 clones, about 88% of which appear only once. From germline, CDR1 is SEHNR and CDR2 FQNEAQ (reference sequence). This CDR3 contains 14 residues. The V end lost 4 bases, the J end lost 9 bases, and 16 bases lay between the germline ends. This clone has more than one count but fewer than ten. Antigen specificity is unknown. Sequenced material: CD4+ or CD8+ T cells sorted from blood, taken in a trial of the OX40 agonist ivuxolimab. The source is an adult with an advanced solid tumor such as melanoma, head and neck, liver or kidney cancer. The V and J genes are TRBV7-9 and TRBJ2-1; D is possibly TRBD2 (5 bases). The CDR3 DNA sequence: TGTGCCAGCAGCTCCCGGAGCCTAGAGGGTGAGCAGTTCTTC. Translation gives CASSSRSLEGEQFF.